This entry lists 5 T cell receptor beta chains sequenced from one sample in a study of T cell changes during pregnancy in multiple sclerosis. Method: immunoSEQ multiplex PCR; TCRdb's copy keeps in-frame clones and lacks some. Of 25,000 to 35,000 clones in the sample, roughly 88% were seen once. This material consisted of CD4+ T cells from peripheral blood mononuclear cells, taken in the first trimester of pregnancy. All receptors derive from a female donor in good health, enrolled as a control in a pregnancy study.

The V gene is TRBV2, the J gene TRBJ2-4; 12 nucleotides line up with TRBD1. The CDR3 has 17 amino acids. With V trimmed by 4 bases and J by 3 bases, 7 bases remained unmatched. Germline loops: CDR1 SNHLY, CDR2 FYNNEI. CDR3: CASSAGTGGGSKNIQYF. CDR3 nucleotides: TGTGCCAGCAGTGCCGGGACAGGGGGCGGGAGCAAAAACATTCAGTACTTC. The whole variable domain, filled in from reference TRBV2 and TRBJ2-4, reads EPEVTQTPSHQVTQMGQEVILRCVPISNHLYFYWYRQILGQKVEFLVSFYNNEISEKSEIFDDQFSVERPDGSNFTLKIRSTKLEDSAMYFCASSAGTGGGSKNIQYFGAGTRLSVL.

This clone has only one observation. The rearrangement links TRBV18 to TRBJ2-5; no firm D call. The V end lost 3 bases, the J end lost 0 bases, and 5 bases lay between the germline ends. The CDR3 spans 13 residues. In germline, CDR1 is KGHSH, CDR2 LQKENI. The CDR3 loop is CASSPEYQETQYF. In DNA form, the CDR3 reads TGTGCCAGCTCACCTGAGTACCAAGAGACCCAGTACTTC. The entire variable domain, with the rest obtained from reference TRBV18 and TRBJ2-5, is as follows: NAGVMQNPRHLVRRRGQEARLRCSPMKGHSHVYWYRQLPEEGLKFMVYLQKENIIDESGMPKERFSAEFPKEGPSILRIQQVVRGDSAAYFCASSPEYQETQYFGPGTRLLVL.

J is TRBJ1-1 and V is TRBV7-3, with 8 bases matching TRBD1. The CDR3 spans 13 residues. Germline V lookup: CDR1 SGHTA, CDR2 FQGTGA. V lost 5 bases, J lost 5 bases, and 4 bases stayed unmatched. The CDR3 nucleotides read TGTGCCAGCAGCGCAAGGACAGGGACTGAAGCTTTCTTT. It translates to CASSARTGTEAFF.

The V gene is TRBV5-1, the J gene TRBJ1-1; TRBD1 is a possible D gene (6 bases). Germline V gene lookup returns CDR1 SGHRS and CDR2 YFSETQ. V was clipped by 2 bases and J by 7 bases, with 18 bases between them. The CDR3 loop spans 15 amino acids. The CDR3 is CASSFVVRGSHEAFF. CDR3 DNA: TGCGCCAGCAGCTTCGTCGTCAGGGGCTCCCATGAAGCTTTCTTT.

The chain uses TRBV5-4 and TRBJ2-1; the D gene is possibly TRBD2 (6 bases). Trimming cost V 7 bases and J 4 bases, with 15 bases left between them. This CDR3 has 14 amino acids. CDR1 is SGHNT and CDR2 is YYREEE in the germline V gene (reference sequence). CDR3: CASFRSGPYNEQFF. CDR3 coding DNA: TGTGCCAGCTTTCGGAGCGGGCCTTACAATGAGCAGTTCTTC.